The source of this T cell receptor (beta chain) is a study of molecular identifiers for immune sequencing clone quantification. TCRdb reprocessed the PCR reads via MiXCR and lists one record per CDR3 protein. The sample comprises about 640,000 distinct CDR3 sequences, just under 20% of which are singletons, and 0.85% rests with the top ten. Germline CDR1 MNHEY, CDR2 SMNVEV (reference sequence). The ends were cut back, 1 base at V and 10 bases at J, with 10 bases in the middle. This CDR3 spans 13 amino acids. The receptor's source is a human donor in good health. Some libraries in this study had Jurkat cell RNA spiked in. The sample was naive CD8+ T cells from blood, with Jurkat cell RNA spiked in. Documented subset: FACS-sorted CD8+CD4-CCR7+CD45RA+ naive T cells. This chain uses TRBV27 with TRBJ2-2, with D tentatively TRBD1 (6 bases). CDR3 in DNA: TGTGCCAGCAGTTTATTTCGACAGGCGGAGCTGTTTTTT. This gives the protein CASSLFRQAELFF.